This T cell receptor beta chain was recorded in a study of blood T cell repertoires in COVID-19. Background on the study: The cDNA or gDNA used as material had been derived from T cells, B-cell-depleted T cells, or PBMCs.

This CDR3 is 12 amino acids long. Germline V gene lookup returns CDR1 MNHEY and CDR2 SVGAGI. V was trimmed by 6 bases and J by 3 bases, leaving 8 bases between them. This clone was counted only a few times. Only in-frame clones appear in the TCRdb table, and some are missing; sequencing was by immunoSEQ multiplex PCR. Of some 150,000 clones listed, approximately 86% were seen once; the top ten hold 4% to 5%. This TCR was recovered from a woman aged 55-70 years with active or convalescent COVID-19. This sequence joins TRBV6-5 and TRBJ1-1; D not resolved. The sequencing input was peripheral blood. CDR3 region: CASSLDDTEAFF. The CDR3 bases are TGTGCCAGCAGCCTAGATGACACTGAAGCTTTCTTT.